The 9 T cell receptor beta chains given below trace back to one sample, sequenced in a study of cytomegalovirus exposure and HLA in healthy donors. Primers included in the PCR were 60 Vbeta and 13 Jbeta primers. Profiled with immunoSEQ multiplex PCR; TCRdb holds only in-frame clones, not every one. Here the sample spans under 200,000 clones, 60% to 85% being singletons. The specimen was PBMCs. Receptor source: a woman aged 50 to 60 in good health and CMV-seropositive.

This sequence joins TRBV5-1 and TRBJ2-1; D gene uncertain. The germline CDR1 and CDR2 sequences are SGHRS and YFSETQ. The germline V and J ends were trimmed by 3 bases and 8 bases, with 6 bases remaining between them. The CDR3 is 11 amino acids. The CDR3 protein is CASSSGDEQFF. DNA for the CDR3: TGCGCCAGCAGCTCGGGTGATGAGCAGTTCTTC.

This chain uses TRBV18 with TRBJ1-3; 7 positions agree with TRBD1. Unmatched junction bases numbered 9, after V lost 1 base and J lost 6 bases. Germline values: CDR1 KGHSH, CDR2 LQKENI. This CDR3 contains 16 residues. CDR3 nucleotide sequence: TGTGCCAGCTCACCACTTCAGGGGGATTCCGAAAACACCATATATTTT. It is translated as CASSPLQGDSENTIYF.

This chain links TRBV25-1 with TRBJ2-2; D possibly corresponds to TRBD2 (6 bases). Germline V gene data show CDR1 as MGHDK and CDR2 as SYGVNS. With 6 bases removed from V and 1 base from J, the gap between germline ends came to 12 bases. The CDR3 covers 15 residues. This chain's CDR3 is CASRGLGGNTGELFF. The CDR3 nucleotides are TGTGCCAGCAGGGGACTCGGAGGGAACACCGGGGAGCTGTTTTTT. The full variable domain, its missing parts supplied by reference TRBV25-1 and TRBJ2-2, is EADIYQTPRYLVIGTGKKITLECSQTMGHDKMYWYQQDPGMELHLIHYSYGVNSTEKGDLSSESTVSRIRTEHFPLTLESARPSHTSQYLCASRGLGGNTGELFFGEGSRLTVL.

The J gene is TRBJ2-1, the V gene TRBV7-2, with no clear D. CDR3 length: 12 residues. Germline values: CDR1 SGHTA, CDR2 FQGNSA. Trimming took 5 bases from V and 7 from J, leaving 9 bases between them. In DNA, the CDR3 is TGTGCCAGCAGCCTCACCGGGAATGAGCAGTTCTTC. It specifies CASSLTGNEQFF.

V is TRBV5-1 and J is TRBJ2-1; D remains unclear. The CDR3 loop spans 17 amino acids. Germline CDR1 is SGHRS and CDR2 is YFSETQ. Trimming shortened V by 5 bases and J by 1 base, and 19 bases separated the two germline ends. The CDR3 reads CASSTSGQQTSYNEQFF. Here the CDR3 DNA reads TGCGCCAGCAGTACCTCAGGTCAGCAAACTTCCTACAATGAGCAGTTCTTC.

The chain joins TRBV27 to TRBJ1-1, with D possibly being TRBD1 (5 bases). The CDR3 extends over 13 amino acids. The V end was cut by 6 bases, the J end by 5 bases, with 13 bases between. Germline V CDR1 and CDR2: MNHEY, SMNVEV (reference sequence). CDR3 sequence reads: CASRPSGGTEAFF. In nucleotides, the CDR3 is TGTGCCAGCAGACCGTCGGGGGGGACTGAAGCTTTCTTT.

In its sample, this clone was seen once. The CDR3 region is CASGFTGNVYEQYF. CDR3 coding DNA: TGTGCCAGCGGATTTACAGGGAATGTCTACGAGCAGTACTTC. V gene TRBV27 combines with J gene TRBJ2-7; perhaps TRBD1 as D (6 bases). The CDR3 is 14 residues long. V was pared by 8 bases and J by 3 bases, with 17 bases between. Germline CDR1 MNHEY, CDR2 SMNVEV (reference sequence).

V is TRBV2 and J is TRBJ2-1; 8 bases are shared with TRBD2. The ends lost 7 bases at V and 9 bases at J; junction bases unmatched: 14. The CDR3 extends over 15 amino acids. CDR1 is SNHLY, CDR2 FYNNEI, per germline. CDR3 region: CASKRAGGALSEQFF. The CDR3 DNA follows: TGTGCCAGCAAGAGGGCCGGGGGGGCCCTTTCTGAGCAGTTCTTC.

The sample holds one count of this clone. This chain joins TRBV5-1 and TRBJ2-5, with D possibly TRBD2 on 5 matching bases. The V gene's germline CDR1 is SGHRS and CDR2 YFSETQ. This CDR3 is built from 13 residues. Trimming stripped 0 bases from V and 5 bases from J, with 8 bases between. Written as DNA, the CDR3 is TGCGCCAGCAGCTTGGACGGGATGGAGACCCAGTACTTC. It yields the protein CASSLDGMETQYF.